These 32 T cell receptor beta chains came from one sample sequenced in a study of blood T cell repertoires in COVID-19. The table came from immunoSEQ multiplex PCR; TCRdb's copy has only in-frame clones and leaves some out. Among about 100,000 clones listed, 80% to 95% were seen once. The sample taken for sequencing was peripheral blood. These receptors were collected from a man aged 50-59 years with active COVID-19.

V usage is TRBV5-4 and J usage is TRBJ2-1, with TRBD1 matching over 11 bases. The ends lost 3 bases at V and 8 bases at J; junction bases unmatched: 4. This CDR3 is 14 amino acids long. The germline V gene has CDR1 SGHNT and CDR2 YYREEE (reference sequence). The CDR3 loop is CASSYRDRGDEQFF. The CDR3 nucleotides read TGTGCCAGCAGCTACCGGGACAGGGGGGATGAGCAGTTCTTC.

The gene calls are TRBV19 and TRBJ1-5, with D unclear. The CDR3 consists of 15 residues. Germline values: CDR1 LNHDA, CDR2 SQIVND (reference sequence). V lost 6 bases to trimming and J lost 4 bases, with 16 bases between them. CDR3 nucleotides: TGTGCCAGTAGCCCCCAATTAAGCCGTAATCAGCCCCAGCATTTT. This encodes CASSPQLSRNQPQHF.

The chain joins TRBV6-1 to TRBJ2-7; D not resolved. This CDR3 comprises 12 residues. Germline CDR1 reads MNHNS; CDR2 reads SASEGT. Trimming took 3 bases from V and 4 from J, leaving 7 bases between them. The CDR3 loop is CASSDGTYEQYF. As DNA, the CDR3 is TGTGCCAGCAGTGATGGCACGTACGAGCAGTACTTC.

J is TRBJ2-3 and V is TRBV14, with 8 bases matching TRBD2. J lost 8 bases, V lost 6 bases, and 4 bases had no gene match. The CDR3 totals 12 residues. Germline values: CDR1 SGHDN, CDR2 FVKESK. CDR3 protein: CASSTSGGTQYF. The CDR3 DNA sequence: TGTGCCAGCAGTACAAGCGGGGGTACGCAGTATTTT.

CDR3 sequence reads: CASTSGQINSPLHF. CDR3 nucleotide sequence: TGTGCCAGTACCAGTGGACAGATTAATTCACCCCTCCACTTT. The chain combines TRBV19 with TRBJ1-6; D possibly corresponds to TRBD1 (6 bases). Trimming removed 7 bases at V and 6 bases at J, with 13 bases between. Germline V gene sequence: CDR1 LNHDA, CDR2 SQIVND (reference sequence). This CDR3 is 14 amino acids long.

The DNA of the CDR3 is TGTGCCAGCAGATCTTGGACTAGCGGTCGGGACTACGAGCAGTACTTC. Translating gives CASRSWTSGRDYEQYF. V and J are TRBV6-4 and TRBJ2-7, with 10 bases fitting TRBD2. CDR1 and CDR2 (germline): MRHNA, SNTAGT. The CDR3 length is 16 residues. The junction had 11 bases not matched to a gene; V was cut back by 6 bases and J by 3 bases.

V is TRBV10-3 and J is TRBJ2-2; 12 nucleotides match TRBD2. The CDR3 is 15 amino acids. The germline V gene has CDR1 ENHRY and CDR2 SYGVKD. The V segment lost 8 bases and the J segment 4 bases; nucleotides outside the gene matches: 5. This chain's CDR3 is CAIGLAGGTTGELFF. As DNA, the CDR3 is TGTGCCATCGGTCTAGCGGGAGGGACCACCGGGGAGCTGTTTTTT.

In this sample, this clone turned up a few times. CDR3 in amino acids: CASSSTSGSRNEQFF. DNA of the CDR3: TGTGCCAGCAGCTCTACTAGCGGGAGCCGGAATGAGCAGTTCTTC. The chain carries TRBV7-6 and TRBJ2-1, with 11 bases that match TRBD2. The CDR3 length is 15 residues. Losses at the gene ends were 4 bases for V and 7 bases for J; bases not matched to a gene: 6. Germline V gene data show CDR1 as SGHVS and CDR2 as FNYEAQ.

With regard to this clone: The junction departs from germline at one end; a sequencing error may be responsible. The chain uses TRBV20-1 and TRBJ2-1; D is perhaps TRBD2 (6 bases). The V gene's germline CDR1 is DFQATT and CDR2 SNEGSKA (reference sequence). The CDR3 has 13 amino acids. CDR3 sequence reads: CSASGDSHNEQFF. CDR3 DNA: TGCAGTGCTAGTGGGGACTCCCACAATGAGCAGTTCTTC.

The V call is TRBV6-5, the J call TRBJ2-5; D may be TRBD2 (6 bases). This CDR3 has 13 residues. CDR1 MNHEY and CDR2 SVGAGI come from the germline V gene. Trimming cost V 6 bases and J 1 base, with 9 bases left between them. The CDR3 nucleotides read TGTGCCAGCAGGGGTAGCGGCCAAGAGACCCAGTACTTC. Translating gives CASRGSGQETQYF.

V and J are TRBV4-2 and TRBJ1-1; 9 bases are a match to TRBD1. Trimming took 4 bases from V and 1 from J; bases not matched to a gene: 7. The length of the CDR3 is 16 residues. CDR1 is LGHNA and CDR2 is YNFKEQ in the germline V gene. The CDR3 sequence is CASSRQGGEPNTEAFF. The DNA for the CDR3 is TGTGCCAGCAGCCGACAGGGGGGCGAGCCGAACACTGAAGCTTTCTTT.

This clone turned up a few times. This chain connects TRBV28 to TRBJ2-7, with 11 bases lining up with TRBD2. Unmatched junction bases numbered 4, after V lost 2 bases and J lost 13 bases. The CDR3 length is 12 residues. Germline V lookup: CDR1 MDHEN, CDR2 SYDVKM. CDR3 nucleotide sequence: TGTGCCAGCAGTTTAAAAGGGACTAGCGGATACTTC. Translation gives CASSLKGTSGYF. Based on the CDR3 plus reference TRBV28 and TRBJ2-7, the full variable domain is DVKVTQSSRYLVKRTGEKVFLECVQDMDHENMFWYRQDPGLGLRLIYFSYDVKMKEKGDIPEGYSVSREKKERFSLILESASTNQTSMYLCASSLKGTSGYFGPGTRLTVT.

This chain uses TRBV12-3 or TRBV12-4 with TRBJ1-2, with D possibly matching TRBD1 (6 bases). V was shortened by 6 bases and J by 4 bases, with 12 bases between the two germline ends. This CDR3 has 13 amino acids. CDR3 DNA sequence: TGTGCCAGCAGCTCAGGACAGCCCTATGGCTACACCTTC. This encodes CASSSGQPYGYTF.

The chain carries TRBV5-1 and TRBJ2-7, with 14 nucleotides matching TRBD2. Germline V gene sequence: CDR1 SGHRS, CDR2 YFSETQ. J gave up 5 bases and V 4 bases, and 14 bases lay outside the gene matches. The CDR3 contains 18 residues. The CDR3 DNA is TGCGCCAGCAGCACCGCCGGGACTAGCGGGAGAAGCGGAGACGAGCAGTACTTC. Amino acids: CASSTAGTSGRSGDEQYF.

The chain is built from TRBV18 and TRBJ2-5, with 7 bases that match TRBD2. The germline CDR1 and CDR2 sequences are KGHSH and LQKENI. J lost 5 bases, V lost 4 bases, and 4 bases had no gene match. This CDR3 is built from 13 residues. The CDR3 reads CASSRTRRETQYF. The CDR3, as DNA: TGTGCCAGCTCACGGACTAGGCGCGAGACCCAGTACTTC.

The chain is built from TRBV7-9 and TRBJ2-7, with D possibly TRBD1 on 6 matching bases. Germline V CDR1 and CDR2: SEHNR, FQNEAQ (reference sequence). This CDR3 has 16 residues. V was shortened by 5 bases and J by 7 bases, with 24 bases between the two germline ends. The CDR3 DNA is TGTGCCAGCAGCAACGGGCAGGGGCTACCCTACGAGGAGCAGTACTTC. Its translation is CASSNGQGLPYEEQYF. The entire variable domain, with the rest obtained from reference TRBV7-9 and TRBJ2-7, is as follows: DTGVSQNPRHKITKRGQNVTFRCDPISEHNRLYWYRQTLGQGPEFLTYFQNEAQLEKSRLLSDRFSAERPKGSFSTLEIQRTEQGDSAMYLCASSNGQGLPYEEQYFGPGTRLTVT.

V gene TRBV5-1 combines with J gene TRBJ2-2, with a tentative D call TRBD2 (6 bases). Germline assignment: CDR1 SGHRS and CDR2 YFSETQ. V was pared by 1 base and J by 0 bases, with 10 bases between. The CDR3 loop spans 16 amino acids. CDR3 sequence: CASSLSGDPNTGELFF. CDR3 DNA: TGCGCCAGCAGCTTGTCGGGGGACCCGAACACCGGGGAGCTGTTTTTT.

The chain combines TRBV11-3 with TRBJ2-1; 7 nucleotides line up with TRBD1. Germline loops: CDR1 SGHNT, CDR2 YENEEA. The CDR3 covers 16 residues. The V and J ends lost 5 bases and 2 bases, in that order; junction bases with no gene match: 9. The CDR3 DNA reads TGTGCCAGCAGCCCGGACCCGGGACAGCCCTACAATGAGCAGTTCTTC. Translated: CASSPDPGQPYNEQFF.

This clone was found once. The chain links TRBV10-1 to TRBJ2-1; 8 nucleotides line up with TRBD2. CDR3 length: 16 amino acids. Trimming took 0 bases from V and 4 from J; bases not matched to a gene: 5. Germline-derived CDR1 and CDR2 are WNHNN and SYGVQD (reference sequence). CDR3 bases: TGCGCCAGCAGTGAGTCGGCGGGAGGCGGATACAATGAGCAGTTCTTC. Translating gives CASSESAGGGYNEQFF.

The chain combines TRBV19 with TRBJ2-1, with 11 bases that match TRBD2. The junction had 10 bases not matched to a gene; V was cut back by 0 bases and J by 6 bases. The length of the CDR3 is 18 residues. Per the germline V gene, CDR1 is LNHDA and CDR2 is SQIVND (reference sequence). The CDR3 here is CASSIDLAGGPLSNEQFF. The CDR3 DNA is TGTGCCAGTAGTATAGACCTAGCGGGAGGCCCCCTCTCCAATGAGCAGTTCTTC.

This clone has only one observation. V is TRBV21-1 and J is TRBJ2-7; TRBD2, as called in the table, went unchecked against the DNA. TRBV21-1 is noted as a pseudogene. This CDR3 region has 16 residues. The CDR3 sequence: CASSKPPLGEAYEQYF. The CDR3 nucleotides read TGTGCCAGCAGCAAACCCCCACTTGGTGAAGCCTACGAGCAGTACTTC.

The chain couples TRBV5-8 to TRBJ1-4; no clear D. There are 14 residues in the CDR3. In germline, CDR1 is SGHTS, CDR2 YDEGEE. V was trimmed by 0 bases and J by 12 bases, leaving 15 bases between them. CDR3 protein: CASSLGRVEKELFF. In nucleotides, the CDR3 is TGTGCCAGCAGCTTGGGGCGGGTTGAAAAGGAACTGTTTTTT. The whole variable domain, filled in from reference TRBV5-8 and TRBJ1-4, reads EAGVTQSPTHLIKTRGQQATLRCSPISGHTSVYWYQQALGLGLQFLLWYDEGEERNRGNFPPRFSGRQFPNYSSELNVNALELEDSALYLCASSLGRVEKELFFGSGTQLSVL.

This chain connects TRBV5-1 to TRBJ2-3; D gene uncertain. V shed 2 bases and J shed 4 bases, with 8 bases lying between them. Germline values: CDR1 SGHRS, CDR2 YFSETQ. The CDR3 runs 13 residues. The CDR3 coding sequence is TGCGCCAGCAGCTTAACGGTGGCAGATACGCAGTATTTT. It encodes CASSLTVADTQYF.

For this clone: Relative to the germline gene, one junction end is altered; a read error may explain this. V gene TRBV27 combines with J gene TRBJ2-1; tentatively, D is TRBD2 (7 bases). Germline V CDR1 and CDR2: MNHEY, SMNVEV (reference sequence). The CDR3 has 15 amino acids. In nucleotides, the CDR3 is TGTGCCAGCAGAATGAGGGGGAGGGCCTATAATGAGCAGTTCTTC. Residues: CASRMRGRAYNEQFF.

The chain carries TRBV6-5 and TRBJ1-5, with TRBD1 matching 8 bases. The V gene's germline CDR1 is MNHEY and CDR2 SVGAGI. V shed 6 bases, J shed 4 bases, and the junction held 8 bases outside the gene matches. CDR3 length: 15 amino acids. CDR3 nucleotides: TGTGCCAGCAGGGACAGGGCGGGTCGAAATCAGCCCCAGCATTTT. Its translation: CASRDRAGRNQPQHF.

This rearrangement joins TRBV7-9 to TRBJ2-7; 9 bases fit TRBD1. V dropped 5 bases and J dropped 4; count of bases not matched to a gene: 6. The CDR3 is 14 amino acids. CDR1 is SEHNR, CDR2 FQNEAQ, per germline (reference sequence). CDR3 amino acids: CASSPTGGEYEQYF. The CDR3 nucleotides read TGTGCCAGCAGCCCCACAGGGGGCGAGTACGAGCAGTACTTC.

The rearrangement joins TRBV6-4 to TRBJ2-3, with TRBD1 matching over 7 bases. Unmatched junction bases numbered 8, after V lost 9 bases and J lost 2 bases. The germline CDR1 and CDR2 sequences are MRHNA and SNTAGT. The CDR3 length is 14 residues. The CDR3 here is CARDDREYTDTQYF. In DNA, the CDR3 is TGTGCCAGGGACGACAGGGAATACACAGATACGCAGTATTTT.

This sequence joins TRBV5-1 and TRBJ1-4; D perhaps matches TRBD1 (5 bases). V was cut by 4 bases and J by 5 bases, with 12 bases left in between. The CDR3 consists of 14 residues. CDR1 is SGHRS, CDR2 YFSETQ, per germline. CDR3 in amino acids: CASSGGTVNEKLFF. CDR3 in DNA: TGCGCCAGCAGCGGCGGGACGGTGAATGAAAAACTGTTTTTT.

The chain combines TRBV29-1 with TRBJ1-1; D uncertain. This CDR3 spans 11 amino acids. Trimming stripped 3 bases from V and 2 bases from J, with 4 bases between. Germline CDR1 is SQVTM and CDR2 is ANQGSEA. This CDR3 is CSVDSNTEAFF. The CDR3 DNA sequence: TGCAGCGTTGACAGTAACACTGAAGCTTTCTTT. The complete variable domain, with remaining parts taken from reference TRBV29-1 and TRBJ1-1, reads SAVISQKPSRDICQRGTSLTIQCQVDSQVTMMFWYRQQPGQSLTLIATANQGSEATYESGFVIDKFPISRPNLTFSTLTVSNMSPEDSSIYLCSVDSNTEAFFGQGTRLTVV.

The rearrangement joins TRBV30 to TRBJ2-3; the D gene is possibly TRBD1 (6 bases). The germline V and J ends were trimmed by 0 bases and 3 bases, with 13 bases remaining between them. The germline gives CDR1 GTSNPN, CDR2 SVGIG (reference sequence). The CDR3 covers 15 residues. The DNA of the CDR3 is TGTGCCTGGAGTGTACTGGCAAGGGGGACAGATACGCAGTATTTT. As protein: CAWSVLARGTDTQYF. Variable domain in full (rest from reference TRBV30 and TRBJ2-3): SQTIHQWPATLVQPVGSPLSLECTVEGTSNPNLYWYRQAAGRGLQLLFYSVGIGQISSEVPQNLSASRPQDRQFILSSKKLLLSDSGFYLCAWSVLARGTDTQYFGPGTRLTVL.

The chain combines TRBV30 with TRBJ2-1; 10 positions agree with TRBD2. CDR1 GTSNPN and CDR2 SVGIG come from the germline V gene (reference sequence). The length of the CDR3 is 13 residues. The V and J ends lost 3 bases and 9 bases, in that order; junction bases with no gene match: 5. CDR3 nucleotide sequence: TGTGCCTGGAGAAAAGCGGGAGGGGGTGAGCAGTTCTTC. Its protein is CAWRKAGGGEQFF.

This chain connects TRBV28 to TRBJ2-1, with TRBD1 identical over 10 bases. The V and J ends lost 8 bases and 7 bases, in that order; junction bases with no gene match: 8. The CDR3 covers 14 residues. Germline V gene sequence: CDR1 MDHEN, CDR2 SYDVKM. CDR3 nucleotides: TGTGCCAGCGTCCGGGACAGGGGACGAAATGAGCAGTTCTTC. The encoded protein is CASVRDRGRNEQFF.